This T cell receptor (beta chain) was sequenced during a study of OX40 agonist ivuxolimab in advanced cancers. Overall study findings and caveats: At 0.1 to 3.0 mg/kg and by week 6, CD4+ and CD8+ T cells in the blood had expanded clonally. Partly responding patients at 0.1-3.0 mg/kg showed some of the smallest clonal expansion.

For this clone: Antigen: not known.

Autoimmune disease history or systemic immunosuppression meant exclusion. The V segment lost 4 bases and the J segment 2 bases; nucleotides outside the gene matches: 5. Per the germline V gene, CDR1 is MNHEY and CDR2 is SMNVEV (reference sequence). CDR3 size: 14 residues. Some clones are missing from TCRdb's copy, which holds only in-frame ones; the method was immunoSEQ multiplex PCR. The repertoire holds some 96,000 clones, with about 91% as singletons. The chain joins TRBV27 to TRBJ2-7; 7 nucleotides agree with TRBD1. Here the sequenced sample was CD4+ or CD8+ T cells sorted from blood, taken in a trial of the OX40 agonist ivuxolimab. This clonotype was sampled from an adult with an advanced solid tumor such as melanoma, head and neck, liver or kidney cancer. The CDR3 DNA reads TGTGCCAGCAGTTCCAGGGGGTCCCCCTACGAGCAGTACTTC. This encodes CASSSRGSPYEQYF.